The 10 T cell receptor beta chains below all came from one sample that was sequenced in a study of T cells after yellow fever vaccination. From the 5' RACE reads, TCRdb called clonotypes with MiXCR, one entry per CDR3 protein. The table shows about 220,000 distinct CDR3 sequences, with about 3% occurring only once. The sample consisted of CD4+ T cells sorted from PBMCs, taken 10 days after the yellow fever booster vaccination. Every receptor here comes from a man aged 18 to 30 who received the YFV17D yellow fever vaccine.

This clonotype was picked up many times. The chain has TRBV7-9 and TRBJ2-5, with D possibly being TRBD1 (5 bases). Germline-derived CDR1 and CDR2 are SEHNR and FQNEAQ (reference sequence). With 2 bases removed from V and 5 bases from J, the gap between germline ends came to 12 bases. The CDR3 consists of 14 residues. Here the CDR3 reads CASSLTAGQETQYF. CDR3 DNA sequence: TGTGCCAGCAGCTTAACGGCAGGGCAGGAGACCCAGTACTTC.

The sample holds a few counts of this clonotype. The genes are TRBV6-5 and TRBJ1-1; possible D gene TRBD1, 6 bases. The V gene lost 1 base and the J gene lost 1 base, with 13 bases spanning the gap. The germline gives CDR1 MNHEY, CDR2 SVGAGI. The CDR3 loop spans 16 amino acids. The CDR3 sequence is CASSYLAGTRNTEAFF. Written as DNA, the CDR3 is TGTGCCAGCAGTTACTTGGCCGGGACACGGAACACTGAAGCTTTCTTT.

This clonotype was detected only a few times. The chain couples TRBV28 to TRBJ2-7, with D perhaps assigned TRBD1 or TRBD2 (5 bases each). V dropped 3 bases and J dropped 2 bases, with 20 bases sitting between them. Germline CDR1 MDHEN, CDR2 SYDVKM. The CDR3 runs 17 residues. The CDR3 reads CASSLGTPGLPTYEQYV. The CDR3 DNA follows: TGTGCCAGCAGTTTGGGGACGCCCGGGTTGCCTACCTACGAGCAGTACGTC.

This clonotype came up a few times. V is TRBV5-6 and J is TRBJ1-2; no reliable D call. V dropped 0 bases and J dropped 4 bases, with 10 bases sitting between them. In germline, CDR1 is SGHDT, CDR2 YYEEEE. There are 14 residues in the CDR3. The CDR3 loop reads CASSLAQQPYGYTF. CDR3 sequence (DNA): TGTGCCAGCAGCTTGGCCCAGCAGCCCTATGGCTACACCTTC.

This chain links TRBV5-1 with TRBJ2-1; D unclear. From germline, CDR1 is SGHRS and CDR2 YFSETQ. V gave up 0 bases and J gave up 4 bases, with 8 bases separating them. CDR3 size: 14 residues. CDR3 DNA: TGCGCCAGCAGCTTGGATGGGGAATACAATGAGCAGTTCTTC. This codes for CASSLDGEYNEQFF.

In this sample, this clonotype turned up a few times. The chain recombines TRBV19 with TRBJ1-4; 12 nucleotides match TRBD1. This CDR3 comprises 17 residues. The germline CDR1 and CDR2 sequences are LNHDA and SQIVND (reference sequence). Trimming at V came to 6 bases and at J to 7 bases, leaving 12 bases not matched to a gene. CDR3 sequence reads: CASSPGTGGGKVEKLFF. The CDR3 nucleotides read TGTGCCAGTAGCCCCGGGACAGGGGGCGGTAAGGTTGAAAAACTGTTTTTT.

This clonotype was observed many times. The genes are TRBV20-1 and TRBJ2-3; D is tentatively TRBD1 or TRBD2 (5 bases each). Trimming cost V 1 base and J 8 bases, with 16 bases left between them. The CDR3 consists of 14 residues. The germline CDR1 and CDR2 sequences are DFQATT and SNEGSKA (reference sequence). The DNA for the CDR3 is TGCAGTGCTAGAGTTCCGGGGCCTCCTGGTACGCAGTATTTT. Protein sequence: CSARVPGPPGTQYF.

This clonotype was seen many times. The chain uses TRBV7-9 and TRBJ2-2, with D perhaps matching TRBD1 or TRBD2 (5 bases each). Per the germline V gene, CDR1 is SEHNR and CDR2 is FQNEAQ (reference sequence). This CDR3 contains 18 residues. V was shortened by 6 bases and J by 2 bases, with 22 bases between the two germline ends. The CDR3 coding sequence is TGTGCCAGCAGTAACGACCGTCGGGACCGACCTAACACCGGGGAGCTGTTTTTT. It is translated as CASSNDRRDRPNTGELFF. Filled out from reference TRBV7-9 and TRBJ2-2, the complete variable domain reads DTGVSQNPRHKITKRGQNVTFRCDPISEHNRLYWYRQTLGQGPEFLTYFQNEAQLEKSRLLSDRFSAERPKGSFSTLEIQRTEQGDSAMYLCASSNDRRDRPNTGELFFGEGSRLTVL.

This clonotype was counted ten times or more. J is TRBJ2-3 and V is TRBV20-1; D call uncertain. V shed 3 bases and J shed 2 bases, with 6 bases lying between them. There are 12 residues in the CDR3. The germline V gene has CDR1 DFQATT and CDR2 SNEGSKA (reference sequence). The CDR3 DNA reads TGCAGTGCTAGCCAGGCCACAGATACGCAGTATTTT. The encoded protein is CSASQATDTQYF.

This clonotype was seen ten or more times. V gene TRBV7-2 combines with J gene TRBJ1-3, with TRBD1 as a possible D gene (5 bases). V was trimmed by 3 bases and J by 7 bases, leaving 16 bases between them. Germline values: CDR1 SGHTA, CDR2 FQGNSA. This CDR3 is 15 amino acids long. The CDR3 DNA reads as TGTGCCAGCAGCTTGCAGGGTACCGCGATCAACACCATATATTTT. Amino acids: CASSLQGTAINTIYF.